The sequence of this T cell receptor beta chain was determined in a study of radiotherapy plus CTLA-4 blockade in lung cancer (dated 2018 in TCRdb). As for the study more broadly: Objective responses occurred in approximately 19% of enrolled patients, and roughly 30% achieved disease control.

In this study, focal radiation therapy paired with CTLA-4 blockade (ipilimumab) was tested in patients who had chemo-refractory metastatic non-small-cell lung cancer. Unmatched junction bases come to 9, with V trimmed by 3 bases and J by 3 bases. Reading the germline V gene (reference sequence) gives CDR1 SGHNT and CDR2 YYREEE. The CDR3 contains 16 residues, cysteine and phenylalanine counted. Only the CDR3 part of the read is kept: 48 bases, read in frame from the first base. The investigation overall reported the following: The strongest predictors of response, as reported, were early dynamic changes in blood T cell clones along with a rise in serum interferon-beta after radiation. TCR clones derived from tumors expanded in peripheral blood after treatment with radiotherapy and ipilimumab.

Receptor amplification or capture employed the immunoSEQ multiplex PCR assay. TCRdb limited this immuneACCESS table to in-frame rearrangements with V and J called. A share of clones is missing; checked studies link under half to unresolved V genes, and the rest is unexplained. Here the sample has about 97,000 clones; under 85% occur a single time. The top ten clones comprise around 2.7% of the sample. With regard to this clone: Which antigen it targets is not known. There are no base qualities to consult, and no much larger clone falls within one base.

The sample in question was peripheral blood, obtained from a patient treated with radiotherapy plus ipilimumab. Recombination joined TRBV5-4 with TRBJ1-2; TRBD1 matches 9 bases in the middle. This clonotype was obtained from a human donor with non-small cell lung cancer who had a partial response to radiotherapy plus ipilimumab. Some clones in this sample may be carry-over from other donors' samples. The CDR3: CASSSRWGQGDYGYTF. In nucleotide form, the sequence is TGTGCCAGCAGCTCCCGATGGGGACAGGGAGACTATGGCTACACCTTC.